These 9 T cell receptor beta chains were sequenced from one sample in a study of cytomegalovirus exposure and HLA in healthy donors. This PCR relied on a set of 60 Vbeta primers and 13 Jbeta primers. The method was immunoSEQ multiplex PCR; TCRdb's version includes in-frame clones alone and lacks a portion of them. The sample yields under 150,000 clones, roughly two thirds seen once. Source material: PBMCs. Every receptor here comes from a man between 25 and 39 years old in good health and CMV-seropositive.

The chain recombines TRBV10-1 with TRBJ2-1, with TRBD2 matching over 7 bases. The length of the CDR3 is 16 residues. V lost 5 bases and J lost 11; bases outside the gene matches: 18. Germline V gives CDR1 WNHNN, CDR2 SYGVQD (reference sequence). CDR3 DNA sequence: TGCGCCAGCAGTCCACTTGGGGTCGGTGCTAGCGGAAAGCAGTTCTTC. This gives the protein CASSPLGVGASGKQFF.

The chain's CDR3 is CASSLRLAGGAGPAYEQYF. As DNA, the CDR3 is TGTGCCAGTAGTCTCCGACTAGCGGGAGGCGCAGGGCCCGCCTACGAGCAGTACTTC. The rearrangement uses TRBV19 and TRBJ2-7, with 13 bases identical to TRBD2. V lost 5 bases to trimming and J lost 2 bases; unmatched junction nucleotides: 15. CDR1 and CDR2 (germline): LNHDA, SQIVND (reference sequence). The CDR3 runs 19 residues.

V usage is TRBV7-3 and J usage is TRBJ2-1, with 10 bases that match TRBD1. After removal of 6 bases from V and 6 bases from J, the junction contained 2 bases not matched to a gene. This CDR3 spans 13 amino acids. Germline V gives CDR1 SGHTA, CDR2 FQGTGA. CDR3 DNA sequence: TGTGCCAGCAGACGGGACAGGGGCAATGAGCAGTTCTTC. This encodes CASRRDRGNEQFF. Looking up the rest from reference TRBV7-3 and TRBJ2-1 gives the full variable domain: GAGVSQTPSNKVTEKGKYVELRCDPISGHTALYWYRQSLGQGPEFLIYFQGTGAADDSGLPNDRFFAVRPEGSVSTLKIQRTERGDSAVYLCASRRDRGNEQFFGPGTRLTVL.

This sequence joins TRBV19 and TRBJ1-2; 7 positions agree with TRBD1. Germline values: CDR1 LNHDA, CDR2 SQIVND (reference sequence). J gave up 6 bases and V 7 bases, and 8 bases lay outside the gene matches. CDR3 length: 13 residues. As DNA, the CDR3 is TGTGCCAGTACGGAAACCGGGACAGATGGCTACACCTTC. This encodes CASTETGTDGYTF.

The V gene is TRBV27, the J gene TRBJ2-3; 10 positions match TRBD1. The CDR3 length is 18 residues. Trimming cost V 3 bases and J 1 base; bases outside gene matches: 10. CDR1 MNHEY and CDR2 SMNVEV come from the germline V gene (reference sequence). The DNA of the CDR3 is TGTGCCAGCAGTTTTTTGGGGACCGGGACAGGGGGCACAGATACGCAGTATTTT. Protein: CASSFLGTGTGGTDTQYF.

This clone was picked up one time. CDR3 bases: TGTGCCAGCAGCCCCCGACAGGGAAGGCCTGAAGCTTTCTTT. Residues: CASSPRQGRPEAFF. V usage is TRBV5-5 and J usage is TRBJ1-1; 7 nucleotides line up with TRBD1. V gave up 4 bases and J gave up 6 bases; unmatched junction bases: 9. CDR1 is SGHKS, CDR2 YYEKEE, per germline (reference sequence). This CDR3 contains 14 residues. Full variable domain (outside the CDR3, taken from reference TRBV5-5 and TRBJ1-1): DAGVTQSPTHLIKTRGQQVTLRCSPISGHKSVSWYQQVLGQGPQFIFQYYEKEERGRGNFPDRFSARQFPNYSSELNVNALLLGDSALYLCASSPRQGRPEAFFGQGTRLTVV.

The gene calls are TRBV7-6 and TRBJ2-2; D unresolved. The CDR3 has 13 residues. Trimming stripped 5 bases from V and 6 bases from J, with 10 bases between. The germline CDR1 and CDR2 sequences are SGHVS and FNYEAQ. DNA for the CDR3: TGTGCCAGCAGCATCAGGAATGCCGGGGAGCTGTTTTTT. It encodes CASSIRNAGELFF. Looking up the rest from reference TRBV7-6 and TRBJ2-2 gives the full variable domain: GAGVSQSPRYKVTKRGQDVALRCDPISGHVSLYWYRQALGQGPEFLTYFNYEAQQDKSGLPNDRFSAERPEGSISTLTIQRTEQRDSAMYRCASSIRNAGELFFGEGSRLTVL.

The chain has TRBV27 and TRBJ2-3; 8 bases align to TRBD2. Germline assignment: CDR1 MNHEY and CDR2 SMNVEV (reference sequence). V lost 2 bases, J lost 5 bases, and 6 bases stayed unmatched. This CDR3 has 15 amino acids. The CDR3 bases are TGTGCCAGCAGTTTAAAGAGCGGGAGTGTAGATACGCAGTATTTT. It translates to CASSLKSGSVDTQYF.

A few counts support this clone. The V gene is TRBV5-6, the J gene TRBJ1-5; D unresolved. Trimming removed 4 bases at V and 9 bases at J, with 17 bases between. Germline V gene data show CDR1 as SGHDT and CDR2 as YYEEEE. This CDR3 is 14 amino acids long. CDR3 sequence: CASSRRSGSGPQHF. Written as DNA, the CDR3 is TGTGCCAGCAGCCGCCGTAGTGGGAGCGGGCCCCAGCATTTT.